This TCR beta chain was observed in a study of response to subunit inactivated influenza vaccine. TCRdb analysed the RT-PCR reads with MiXCR anew, one entry per CDR3 protein. Seen here are about 570,000 distinct CDR3 sequences, over 9% observed once, and the top ten hold approximately 10%. The germline gives CDR1 DFQATT, CDR2 SNEGSKA (reference sequence). This CDR3 comprises 17 residues. Germline trimming cut 1 base from V and 5 bases from J; bases unmatched to any gene: 12. This sample also belongs to another study, concerning T cells expressing NK-cell markers. Per that study: The cDNA for TCR beta came from 5'RACE template switching with UMIs. Alpha-beta TCR T cells were the sole sorting target in several experiments, owing to an anti-gamma-delta TCR antibody. Dominant NKG2C+ clonotypes accounted for about 1.0-8% of CD8+ T cells in more than 5 donors.

The chain links TRBV20-1 to TRBJ2-3, with TRBD2 identical over 10 bases. The clonotype comes from a man aged 50-59 years who received an inactivated influenza vaccine. Sequencing was performed on PBMCs from blood, taken on the day of vaccination. CDR3 sequence reads: CSARAYFGVAGGDTQYF. CDR3 nucleotide sequence: TGCAGTGCTAGAGCGTATTTCGGAGTAGCGGGGGGAGATACGCAGTATTTT.